This TCR beta chain is drawn from a study of human T cells and chemical hapten exposure. Study-level information: How much TCR each sample yielded varied, mostly because pooled library volumes differed slightly. Whole-study findings and limits: High-frequency TCRs, those above 1 in 1000, stayed the same after DPC sensitization.

TCRdb fed the RACE reads into MiXCR, producing one record per CDR3 protein. The profile shows tens of thousands of distinct CDR3 sequences, 9.5% to 11% of them singletons. In this sample, this clonotype turned up many times. What it binds is unknown. The time point here: patch test 2, 6 weeks after DPC sensitization. Treatment indicated: therapeutic diphenylcyclopropenone sensitization with weekly scalp DPC. Total RNA was isolated from unfractionated whole blood. With 0 bases removed from V and 4 bases from J, the gap between germline ends came to 7 bases. The germline V gene encodes CDR1 LGHNT and CDR2 FRNRAP. The CDR3 loop spans 14 amino acids.

J is TRBJ1-3 and V is TRBV12-5; the D is unclear. This sequence originates from a man aged 40-49 years with alopecia areata. Some clones in this sample may be carry-over from other donors' samples. Sample: whole blood, taken in connection with sensitization to the hapten diphenylcyclopropenone (DPC). CDR3 coding DNA: TGTGCTAGTGGTTTGGTATTAGGGGGAAACACCATATATTTT. Protein sequence: CASGLVLGGNTIYF. The whole variable domain, filled in from reference TRBV12-5 and TRBJ1-3, reads DARVTQTPRHKVTEMGQEVTMRCQPILGHNTVFWYRQTMMQGLELLAYFRNRAPLDDSGMPKDRFSAEMPDATLATLKIQPSEPRDSAVYFCASGLVLGGNTIYFGEGSWLTVV.